The rows below give T cell receptor beta chains drawn from one sample of a study of T cells after yellow fever vaccination. Using its own MiXCR run on the 5' RACE reads, TCRdb lists one record per CDR3 protein. The sample has about 320,000 distinct CDR3 sequences, 9.5% to 12% seen once. Here the sequenced sample was CD4+ T cells sorted from PBMCs, taken 45 days after the yellow fever booster vaccination. The receptor source for this set is a man between 18 and 29 years old who received the YFV17D yellow fever vaccine. Both conserved end residues are part of each CDR3. The D gene is left open where the match is weak. Only some rows state a clone size, as once, few, many or a class for expanded clones.

V: TRBV6-5
J: TRBJ1-5
size: NA
D: NA
CDR3: CASSFAQGINQPQHF
DNA: TGTGCCAGCAGTTTCGCGCAGGGAATCAATCAGCCCCAGCATTTT

V: TRBV3-1
J: TRBJ1-5
size: many
D: NA
CDR3: CASSQSSSNQPQHF
DNA: TGTGCCAGCAGCCAAAGCAGCTCCAATCAGCCCCAGCATTTT

V: TRBV20-1
J: TRBJ2-1
size: many
D: TRBD2
CDR3: CSAGLAGVNEQFF
DNA: TGCAGTGCGGGGCTAGCGGGCGTCAATGAGCAGTTCTTC

V: TRBV11-2
J: TRBJ2-1
size: many
D: TRBD1
CDR3: CASSLPGQAYYNEQFF
DNA: TGTGCCAGCAGCCTCCCGGGACAGGCCTATTACAATGAGCAGTTCTTC

V: TRBV30
J: TRBJ2-5
size: NA
D: NA
CDR3: CAWKADRTRETQYF
DNA: TGTGCCTGGAAGGCGGACAGAACTCGGGAGACCCAGTACTTC

V: TRBV4-3
J: TRBJ2-5
size: few
D: TRBD1
CDR3: CASSQGPPGGGQETQYF
DNA: TGCGCCAGCAGCCAAGGACCCCCAGGGGGTGGGCAAGAGACCCAGTACTTC

V: TRBV6-5
J: TRBJ2-3
size: NA
D: TRBD2
CDR3: CASSWAGGSGDSTDTQYF
DNA: TGTGCCAGCAGTTGGGCGGGGGGTAGCGGGGATAGCACAGATACGCAGTATTTT

V: TRBV7-2
J: TRBJ1-2
size: few
D: NA
CDR3: CASSLGGTLNYGYTF
DNA: TGTGCCAGCAGCTTAGGGGGAACTCTAAACTATGGCTACACCTTC

V: TRBV19
J: TRBJ2-1
size: NA
D: NA
CDR3: CASSIEGDEQFF
DNA: TGTGCCAGTAGTATAGAGGGTGATGAGCAGTTCTTC

V: TRBV29-1
J: TRBJ2-1
size: few
D: TRBD1
CDR3: CSVESQGVGEQFF
DNA: TGCAGCGTTGAAAGCCAGGGGGTGGGTGAGCAGTTCTTC

V: TRBV7-9
J: TRBJ2-1
size: few
D: NA
CDR3: CASGRGGRTF
DNA: TGTGCCAGCGGCAGGGGGGGCCGAACTTTC

V: TRBV27
J: TRBJ1-1
size: NA
D: TRBD1
CDR3: CASAPWTGNTEAFF
DNA: TGTGCCAGCGCCCCCTGGACAGGGAACACTGAAGCTTTCTTT

V: TRBV27
J: TRBJ1-6
size: many
D: TRBD1
CDR3: CASSFRGRGSPLHF
DNA: TGTGCCAGCAGTTTCAGGGGGCGTGGATCACCCCTCCACTTT